The 17 T cell receptor beta chains listed next were all sequenced from one sample in a study of immune cell composition in non-small cell lung cancer. Here immunoSEQ multiplex PCR was the method, and the copy in TCRdb shows in-frame clones only, minus some. This sample has around 3,000 clones, with roughly three quarters found just once. Material for sequencing was lung tumor tissue. The receptors stem from a human donor with non-small cell lung cancer.

J is TRBJ2-4 and V is TRBV10-1; D unresolved. The V gene lost 9 bases and the J gene lost 4 bases, with 7 bases spanning the gap. The germline V gene has CDR1 WNHNN and CDR2 SYGVQD (reference sequence). The CDR3 covers 11 residues. CDR3 in DNA: TGCGCCAGTTGGCCTAAAAACATTCAGTACTTC. Amino acid sequence: CASWPKNIQYF.

The chain recombines TRBV11-2 with TRBJ2-7; tentatively, D is TRBD1 (6 bases). The CDR3 consists of 13 residues. V was clipped by 5 bases and J by 0 bases, with 8 bases between them. CDR1 is SGHAT, CDR2 FQNNGV, per germline. The CDR3 region is CASSRDNSYEQYF. CDR3 nucleotide sequence: TGTGCCAGCAGCCGGGACAACTCCTACGAGCAGTACTTC. The full variable domain, in which reference TRBV11-2 and TRBJ2-7 provide the parts outside the CDR3, is EAGVAQSPRYKIIEKRQSVAFWCNPISGHATLYWYQQILGQGPKLLIQFQNNGVVDDSQLPKDRFSAERLKGVDSTLKIQPAKLEDSAVYLCASSRDNSYEQYFGPGTRLTVT.

The chain couples TRBV7-9 to TRBJ1-1; no firm D call. CDR1 and CDR2 (germline): SEHNR, FQNEAQ (reference sequence). The CDR3 runs to 16 residues. Trimming pared 1 base from V and 6 bases from J, leaving 18 bases between. CDR3 in amino acids: CASSLDLGGGGPEAFF. The CDR3 DNA follows: TGTGCCAGCAGCTTAGACTTAGGCGGAGGTGGGCCTGAAGCTTTCTTT.

V is TRBV14 and J is TRBJ2-5; D perhaps matches TRBD2 (6 bases). The CDR3 runs 15 residues. Trimming took 4 bases from V and 4 from J, leaving 16 bases between them. Germline CDR1 and CDR2: SGHDN and FVKESK. DNA of the CDR3: TGTGCCAGCAGCCCTTTTCAGACTAGGGGAGAGACCCAGTACTTC. This translates into CASSPFQTRGETQYF.

The chain recombines TRBV6-5 with TRBJ2-7; 8 bases match TRBD1. The CDR3 extends over 15 amino acids. With V trimmed by 2 bases and J by 2 bases, 5 bases remained unmatched. The germline CDR1 and CDR2 sequences are MNHEY and SVGAGI. The CDR3 loop is CASSYGGTGAYEQYF. The CDR3, as DNA: TGTGCCAGCAGTTACGGCGGGACAGGTGCCTACGAGCAGTACTTC.

The rearrangement joins TRBV4-1 to TRBJ1-5; D is possibly TRBD1 (6 bases). The germline V gene has CDR1 MGHRA and CDR2 YSYEKL. CDR3 length equals 18 residues. Trimming pared 0 bases from V and 0 bases from J, leaving 15 bases between. The CDR3 spells CASSQDGRTDYSNQPQHF. The CDR3, as DNA: TGCGCCAGCAGCCAAGATGGTAGGACAGACTATAGCAATCAGCCCCAGCATTTT.

This chain joins TRBV25-1 and TRBJ2-5, with D maybe TRBD1 (6 bases). The V and J ends lost 6 bases and 2 bases respectively, with 13 bases between them. CDR3 length equals 14 residues. Per germline, CDR1 MGHDK and CDR2 SYGVNS. This CDR3 reads CASSPPQGQETQYF. CDR3 sequence (DNA): TGTGCCAGCAGCCCGCCCCAGGGGCAAGAGACCCAGTACTTC.

This clone appeared once. The chain joins TRBV6-5 to TRBJ2-5, with TRBD2 matching over 8 bases. The J segment lost 5 bases and the V segment lost 6 bases, leaving 8 bases of the junction unmatched. CDR3 length equals 14 residues. Germline CDR1 MNHEY, CDR2 SVGAGI. DNA for the CDR3: TGTGCCAGCAGCGATCCGGGGGGGGCGGAGACCCAGTACTTC. This codes for CASSDPGGAETQYF.

This chain links TRBV6-5 with TRBJ1-2; tentative D call: TRBD1 (6 bases). The V and J ends lost 4 bases and 8 bases respectively, with 14 bases between them. The CDR3 loop spans 13 amino acids. Per germline, CDR1 MNHEY and CDR2 SVGAGI. The CDR3 region has the DNA TGTGCCAGCAGTTCTAAACAGGGACGAGGCTACACCTTC. It is translated as CASSSKQGRGYTF.

The chain is built from TRBV18 and TRBJ1-1, with D unclear. Per the germline V gene, CDR1 is KGHSH and CDR2 is LQKENI. The germline V and J ends were trimmed by 0 bases and 4 bases, with 12 bases remaining between them. The CDR3 loop spans 15 amino acids. The CDR3 nucleotides read TGTGCCAGCTCACCACCCGCGGGCAGGAGCACTGAAGCTTTCTTT. It encodes CASSPPAGRSTEAFF.

This sequence joins TRBV7-9 and TRBJ2-1; TRBD2 aligns across 8 bases. The CDR3 contains 15 residues. The germline gives CDR1 SEHNR, CDR2 FQNEAQ (reference sequence). V was pared by 3 bases and J by 7 bases, with 8 bases of the junction left unmatched. Here the CDR3 reads CASSFVRGGRNEQFF. The CDR3 nucleotides read TGTGCCAGCAGCTTTGTTCGGGGGGGCCGTAATGAGCAGTTCTTC.

The gene calls are TRBV6-6 and TRBJ2-2, with 10 bases identical to TRBD1. Germline V gives CDR1 MNHNY, CDR2 SVGAGI (reference sequence). This CDR3 spans 15 amino acids. The ends lost 2 bases at V and 6 bases at J; junction bases unmatched: 3. CDR3: CASSYEGQGPGELFF. The CDR3 DNA reads TGTGCCAGCAGTTACGAGGGACAGGGGCCCGGGGAGCTGTTTTTT.

J is TRBJ2-7 and V is TRBV6-6, with 10 bases that match TRBD1. CDR1 and CDR2 from the germline V gene are MNHNY and SVGAGI (reference sequence). The V segment lost 10 bases and the J segment 2 bases; nucleotides outside the gene matches: 8. The CDR3 totals 14 residues. DNA for the CDR3: TGTGCCACCCGAACGACAGGGGGCCCCTACGAGCAGTACTTC. Translated: CATRTTGGPYEQYF.

The rearrangement joins TRBV5-1 to TRBJ1-2, with 10 bases lining up with TRBD1. This CDR3 has 13 amino acids. V gave up 8 bases and J gave up 8 bases; unmatched junction bases: 9. Germline V CDR1 and CDR2: SGHRS, YFSETQ. The CDR3 DNA sequence: TGCGCCAGGAAAACCGGGACAGGGGTGGGCTACACCTTC. Encoded protein: CARKTGTGVGYTF.

CDR3 amino acids: CASSTTGANEKLFF. CDR3 in DNA: TGTGCCAGCTCAACGACAGGGGCTAATGAAAAACTGTTTTTT. The rearrangement joins TRBV18 to TRBJ1-4; 8 bases fit TRBD1. V lost 5 bases to trimming and J lost 3 bases; unmatched junction nucleotides: 2. The CDR3 extends over 14 amino acids. CDR1 is KGHSH and CDR2 is LQKENI in the germline V gene.

V gene TRBV6-6 combines with J gene TRBJ1-2; the D gene is possibly TRBD1 (5 bases). This CDR3 spans 13 amino acids. Germline V CDR1 and CDR2: MNHNY, SVGAGI (reference sequence). V was cut by 7 bases and J by 6 bases, with 15 bases left in between. The CDR3 DNA follows: TGTGCCAGCACTAATCAGGGTTGGGATGGCTACACCTTC. Amino acid sequence: CASTNQGWDGYTF.

The chain carries TRBV19 and TRBJ1-5; 7 bases agree with TRBD1. V was pared by 4 bases and J by 2 bases, with 5 bases of the junction left unmatched. Per the germline V gene, CDR1 is LNHDA and CDR2 is SQIVND (reference sequence). This CDR3 contains 15 residues. CDR3 coding DNA: TGTGCCAGTAGTACAAGGGGGCTAGGCAATCAGCCCCAGCATTTT. It encodes CASSTRGLGNQPQHF.